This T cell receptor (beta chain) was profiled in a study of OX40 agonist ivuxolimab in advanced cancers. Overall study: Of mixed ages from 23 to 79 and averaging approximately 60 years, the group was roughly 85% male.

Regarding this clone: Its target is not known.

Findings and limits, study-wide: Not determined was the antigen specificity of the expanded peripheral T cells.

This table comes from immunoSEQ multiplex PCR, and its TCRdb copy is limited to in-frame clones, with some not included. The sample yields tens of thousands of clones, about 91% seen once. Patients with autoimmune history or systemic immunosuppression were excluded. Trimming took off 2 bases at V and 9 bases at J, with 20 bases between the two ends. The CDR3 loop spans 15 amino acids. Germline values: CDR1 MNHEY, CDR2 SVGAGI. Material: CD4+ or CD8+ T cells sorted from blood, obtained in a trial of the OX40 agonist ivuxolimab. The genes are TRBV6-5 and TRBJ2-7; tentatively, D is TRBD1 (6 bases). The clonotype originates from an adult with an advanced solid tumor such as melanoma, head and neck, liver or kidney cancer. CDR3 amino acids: CASSYQKTGIQRQYF. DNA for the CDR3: TGTGCCAGCAGTTACCAAAAAACAGGGATCCAGCGGCAGTACTTC.